This TCR beta chain was recovered during a study of PD-1 blockade in classical Hodgkin lymphoma. The CDR3 has 16 residues. Per germline, CDR1 MGHRA and CDR2 YSYEKL. V shed 0 bases and J shed 1 base, with 13 bases lying between them. Time point meaning: cycle 4 day 1 (C4D1), after less than 7 weeks of nivolumab. Patients all relapsed after autologous stem cell transplantation, and there was variation in brentuximab vedotin exposure. Magnetic negative selection was used to purify CD4+ T cells from PBMCs that had been thawed. Sequencing used immunoSEQ multiplex PCR; TCRdb keeps in-frame clones, though not all of them. The sample gives 25,000 to 35,000 clones, approximately 80% of which show up once; 0.5% to 0.65% is in the top ten.

This clonotype was obtained from a human donor with classical Hodgkin lymphoma. V gene TRBV4-1 combines with J gene TRBJ2-7; tentatively, D is TRBD2 (6 bases). Sequencing was performed on CD4+ T cells from blood, taken before the fourth cycle of nivolumab. CDR3 nucleotide sequence: TGCGCCAGCAGCCAAGATCGAACTAGCCTGTCCTACGAGCAGTACTTC. Protein sequence: CASSQDRTSLSYEQYF.